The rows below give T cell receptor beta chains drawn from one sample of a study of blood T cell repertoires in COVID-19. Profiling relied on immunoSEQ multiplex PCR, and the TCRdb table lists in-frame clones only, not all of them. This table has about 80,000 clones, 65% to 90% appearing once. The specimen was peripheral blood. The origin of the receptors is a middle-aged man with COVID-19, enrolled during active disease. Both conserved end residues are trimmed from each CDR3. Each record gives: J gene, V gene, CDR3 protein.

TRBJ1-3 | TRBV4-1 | ASSHLQGGPGNTIY
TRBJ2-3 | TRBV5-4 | ASSPGTSGSTDTQY
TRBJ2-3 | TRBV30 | AWSRGKPTDTQY
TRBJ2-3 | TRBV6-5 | ASRETSGLTDTQY
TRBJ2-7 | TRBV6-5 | ASSYSPSYEQY
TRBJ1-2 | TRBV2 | ASSDGRNYGYT
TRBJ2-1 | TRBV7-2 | ASTRGRNNEQF
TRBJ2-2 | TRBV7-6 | ASSTRTGTGELF
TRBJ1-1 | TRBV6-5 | ASSYAGARAEAF
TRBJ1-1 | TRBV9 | ASSVEPGNTEAF
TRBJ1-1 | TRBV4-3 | ASSLTGSEAF
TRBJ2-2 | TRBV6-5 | ASSSSNTGELF
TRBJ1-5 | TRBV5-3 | ARSLEGAGQPQH
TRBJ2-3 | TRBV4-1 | ASSQGLLPTDTQY
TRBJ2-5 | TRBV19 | ASMDSGSGSQETQY
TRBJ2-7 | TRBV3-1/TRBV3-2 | ASSHPRTSQGYEQY
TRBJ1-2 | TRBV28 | ASRKTGMNGYT
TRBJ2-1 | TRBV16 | ASSQGQNNEQF
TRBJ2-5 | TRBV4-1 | ASSQRGGETQY
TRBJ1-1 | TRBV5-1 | ASSLQGPNTEAF
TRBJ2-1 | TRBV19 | ASSITPRAGGYNEQF
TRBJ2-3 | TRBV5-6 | ASSQGTGGRSTDTQY
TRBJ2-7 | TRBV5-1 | ASSRLAGAQNSYEQY
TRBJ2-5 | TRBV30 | AWRQQGPERTQY
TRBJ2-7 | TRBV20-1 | SATNYEQY
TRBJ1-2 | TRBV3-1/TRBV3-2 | ASSQRDVNGYT
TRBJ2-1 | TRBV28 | ASRVDRGPRWINEQF
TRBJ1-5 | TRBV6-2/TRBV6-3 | ASSYVGGGNQPQH
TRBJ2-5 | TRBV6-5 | ASSRPPGLETQY
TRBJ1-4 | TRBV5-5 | ASSPGGMGEKLF
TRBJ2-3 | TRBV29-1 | SNILAGGPTDTQY
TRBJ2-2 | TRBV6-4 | ASRGDRADTGELF
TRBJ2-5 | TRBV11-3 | ASSFKIAYQETQY
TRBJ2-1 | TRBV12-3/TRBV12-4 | ASSLLVEGEQF
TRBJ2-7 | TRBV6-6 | ASSYPKRAGYEQY
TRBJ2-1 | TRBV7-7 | ASSPEGGSYNEQF
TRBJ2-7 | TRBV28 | ASSLGQGYEQY
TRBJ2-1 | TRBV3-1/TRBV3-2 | ASSQGPLSGSEQF
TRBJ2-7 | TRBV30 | AWTNGLAYEQY
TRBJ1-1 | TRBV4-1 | ASSQDGTAVEAF
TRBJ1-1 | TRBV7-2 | ASSFRQNTEAF
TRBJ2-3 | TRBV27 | ASSPRNQDWDTQY
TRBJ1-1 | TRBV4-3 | ASRKDRGTNTEAF
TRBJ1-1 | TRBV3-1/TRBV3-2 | ASSRTGAIEAF
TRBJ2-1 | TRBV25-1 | ASRLAGTSGSGEQF
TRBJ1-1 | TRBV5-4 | ASSLQGGTEAF